This record concerns one T cell receptor beta chain sequence. The data were obtained in a study of T cells expressing NK-cell markers. Study at large: Seven sequenced donors out of eight were HCMV-seropositive, one seronegative.

Germline V gene sequence: CDR1 SGHTA, CDR2 FQGNSA. This CDR3 comprises 16 residues. TCRdb re-called the 5' RACE reads, yielding one record per CDR3 amino acid sequence without DNA. The specimen's table records about 180,000 distinct CDR3 sequences. The chain couples TRBV7-2 to TRBJ2-2; TCRdb proposes TRBD1, but this gene call is untestable without DNA. The sequence came from a woman between 18 and 69 years old in good health. Sequencing was performed on blood T cells: a sorted CD56 or NKG2C T cell subset, CD4+ or CD8+ T cells, or bulk PBMC T cells (not recorded which). CDR3 in amino acids: CASSLGRQGISGELFF.